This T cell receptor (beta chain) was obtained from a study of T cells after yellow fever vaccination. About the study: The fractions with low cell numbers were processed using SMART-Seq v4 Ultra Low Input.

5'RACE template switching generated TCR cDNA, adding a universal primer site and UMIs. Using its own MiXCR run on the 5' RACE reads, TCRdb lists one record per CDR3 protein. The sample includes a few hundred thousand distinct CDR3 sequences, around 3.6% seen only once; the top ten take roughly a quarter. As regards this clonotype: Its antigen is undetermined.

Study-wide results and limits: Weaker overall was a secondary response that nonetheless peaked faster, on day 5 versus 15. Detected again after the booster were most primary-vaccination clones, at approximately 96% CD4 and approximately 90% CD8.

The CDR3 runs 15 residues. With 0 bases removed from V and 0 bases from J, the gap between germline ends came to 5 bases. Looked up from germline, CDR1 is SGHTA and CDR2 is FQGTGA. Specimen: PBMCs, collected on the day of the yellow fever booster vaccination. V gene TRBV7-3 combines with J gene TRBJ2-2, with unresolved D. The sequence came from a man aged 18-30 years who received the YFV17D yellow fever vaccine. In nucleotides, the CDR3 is TGTGCCAGCAGCTTAACGGCTGCGAACACCGGGGAGCTGTTTTTT. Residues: CASSLTAANTGELFF.